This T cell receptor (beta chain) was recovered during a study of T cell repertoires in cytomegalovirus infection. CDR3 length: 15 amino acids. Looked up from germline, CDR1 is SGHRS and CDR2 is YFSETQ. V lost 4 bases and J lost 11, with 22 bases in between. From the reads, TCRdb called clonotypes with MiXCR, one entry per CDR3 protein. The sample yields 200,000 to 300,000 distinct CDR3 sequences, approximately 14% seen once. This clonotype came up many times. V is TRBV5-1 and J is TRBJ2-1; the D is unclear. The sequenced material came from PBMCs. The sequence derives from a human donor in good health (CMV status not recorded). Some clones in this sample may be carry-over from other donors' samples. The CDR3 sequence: CASSLSDQGSTQQFF. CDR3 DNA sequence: TGCGCCAGCAGCCTGTCCGACCAAGGATCCACGCAGCAGTTCTTC.